The 30 T cell receptor beta chains given below trace back to one sample, sequenced in a study of T cell repertoires in cytomegalovirus infection (dated by TCRdb to between 2018 and 2021). The treatment or condition label, as the study defines it: in vitro stimulation with specific CMV peptide epitopes to enrich CMV-specific T cells. Reads for this sample came from an Illumina HiSeq 1500. In-frame beta chains were kept once TCRdb had trimmed the public reads at Q25 with fastp and called clones with MiXCR. Identical CDR3 protein sequences are pooled into one entry, listed with their most common genes and DNA. For this sample there are a few hundred thousand distinct CDR3 sequences; roughly a third appear just once. The ten top clones hold 15% to 20% of the sample. These receptors' antigens are unknown. This specimen consisted of cultured PBMCs, obtained from culture after CMV antigen stimulation. The receptors originated from a human donor in good health (CMV status not recorded). Some clones in this sample may be carry-over from other donors' samples.

CDR3 DNA: TGCGCCAGCCGACGGCCTTGGCCCAACTATGGCTACACCTTC. Its translation: CASRRPWPNYGYTF. This chain connects TRBV23-1 to TRBJ1-2; D remains unclear. TRBV23-1 is designated an ORF whose function remains uncertain. The CDR3 consists of 14 residues. Trimming shortened V by 8 bases and J by 2 bases, and 15 bases separated the two germline ends.

This chain connects TRBV6-5 to TRBJ1-2, with TRBD1 as a possible D gene (6 bases). The V gene's germline CDR1 is MNHEY and CDR2 SVGAGI. The CDR3 extends over 13 amino acids. The V end was cut by 5 bases, the J end by 4 bases, with 11 bases between. The CDR3 DNA reads as TGTGCCAGCAGTCGAGACAGGATCTATGGCTACACCTTC. As protein: CASSRDRIYGYTF.

CDR3 in amino acids: CAISESNPGSLSYNEQFF. The DNA of the CDR3 is TGTGCCATCAGTGAGTCGAATCCCGGGAGTCTCTCCTACAATGAGCAGTTCTTC. V gene TRBV10-3 combines with J gene TRBJ2-1; D is possibly TRBD2 (6 bases). Trimming left V 0 bases short and J 0 bases short, with 15 bases between. The CDR3 extends over 18 amino acids. Germline values: CDR1 ENHRY, CDR2 SYGVKD.

The chain is built from TRBV6-1 and TRBJ2-7; possibly TRBD2 for D (5 bases). The germline V gene encodes CDR1 MNHNS and CDR2 SASEGT. The length of the CDR3 is 17 residues. Trimming removed 2 bases from V and 4 bases from J, with 21 bases in between. The DNA for the CDR3 is TGTGCCAGCAGTGAAATGTTCGGGGTTAAGTTTGGGTACGAGCAGTACGTC. Its translation: CASSEMFGVKFGYEQYV.

The table lists this clonotype with a few counts. The V gene is TRBV6-2 or TRBV6-3, the J gene TRBJ1-2; 7 bases agree with TRBD1. The CDR3 length is 13 residues. Germline CDR1 MNHEY, CDR2 SVGEGT. J was trimmed by 7 bases and V by 4 bases; bases with no gene match: 6. This chain's CDR3 is CASSWGQTGGYTF. The CDR3 bases are TGTGCCAGCAGTTGGGGACAGACTGGTGGCTACACCTTC.

In this sample, this clonotype turned up many times. The V call is TRBV19, the J call TRBJ1-2, with D possibly matching TRBD1 (5 bases). CDR1 is LNHDA and CDR2 is SQIVND in the germline V gene (reference sequence). The V and J ends lost 6 bases and 5 bases respectively, with 13 bases between them. This CDR3 is built from 13 residues. The CDR3: CASSPDSLYGYTF. The CDR3 region has the DNA TGTGCCAGTAGCCCTGACAGTTTATATGGCTACACCTTC.

This clonotype has ten or more counts. V usage is TRBV7-9 and J usage is TRBJ1-2; unclear D gene. Trimming pared 3 bases from V and 4 bases from J, leaving 9 bases between. Germline assignment: CDR1 SEHNR and CDR2 FQNEAQ (reference sequence). The CDR3 is made up of 13 amino acids. This chain's CDR3 is CASSFYSSYGYTF. CDR3 in DNA: TGTGCCAGCAGCTTTTACAGTTCCTATGGCTACACCTTC.

This chain joins TRBV18 and TRBJ2-7; 12 bases map to TRBD2. V lost 3 bases and J lost 0; bases outside the gene matches: 3. Germline CDR1 is KGHSH and CDR2 is LQKENI. The CDR3 extends over 16 amino acids. The DNA for the CDR3 is TGTGCCAGCTCACCGGCGACTAGCGGGAGCTCCTACGAGCAGTACTTC. Translated, it gives CASSPATSGSSYEQYF.

The chain has TRBV24-1 and TRBJ2-3, with TRBD2 identical over 7 bases. This CDR3 is 15 amino acids long. CDR1 KGHDR and CDR2 SFDVKD come from the germline V gene. The ends lost 3 bases at V and 3 bases at J; junction bases unmatched: 5. This chain's CDR3 is CATSDNEGLTDTQYF. In DNA, the CDR3 is TGTGCCACCAGTGATAACGAGGGACTAACAGATACGCAGTATTTT.

The chain combines TRBV7-2 with TRBJ1-1, with D perhaps matching TRBD1 (5 bases). This CDR3 comprises 15 residues. Per the germline V gene, CDR1 is SGHTA and CDR2 is FQGNSA. V was shortened by 0 bases and J by 1 base, with 9 bases between the two germline ends. Written as DNA, the CDR3 is TGTGCCAGCAGCTTAGCGGGACCCAGGAACACTGAAGCTTTCTTT. Translation gives CASSLAGPRNTEAFF.

This clonotype showed up just once. This chain uses TRBV28 with TRBJ2-5; 12 bases agree with TRBD2. The CDR3 is 16 amino acids. V lost 6 bases, J lost 2 bases, and 7 bases stayed unmatched. Germline assignment: CDR1 MDHEN and CDR2 SYDVKM. The CDR3 DNA is TGTGCCAGCAGAAGACTAGCGGGAGAGGATCAAGAGACCCAGTACTTC. Its protein product is CASRRLAGEDQETQYF.

The V and J genes are TRBV24-1 and TRBJ2-1, with D maybe TRBD1 (6 bases). V was clipped by 2 bases and J by 1 base, with 8 bases between them. This CDR3 comprises 15 residues. Germline lookup yields CDR1 KGHDR and CDR2 SFDVKD. The CDR3 sequence: CATSDYQGSYNEQFF. The DNA of the CDR3 is TGTGCCACCAGTGATTACCAGGGGTCCTACAATGAGCAGTTCTTC.

This clonotype was seen just once. This chain connects TRBV5-4 to TRBJ2-5, with TRBD2 identical over 12 bases. V was pared by 4 bases and J by 7 bases, with 14 bases of the junction left unmatched. The CDR3 is made up of 17 amino acids. CDR1 is SGHNT, CDR2 YYREEE, per germline (reference sequence). The CDR3 nucleotides read TGTGCCAGCAGCCGACCCCGAACTAGCGGGAGGCCATGGACCCAGTACTTC. It yields the protein CASSRPRTSGRPWTQYF.

This clonotype has just a few counts. This chain connects TRBV7-6 to TRBJ1-2; the D gene is possibly TRBD1 (6 bases). The CDR3 extends over 15 amino acids. Trimming took off 0 bases at V and 3 bases at J, with 11 bases between the two ends. Germline loops: CDR1 SGHVS, CDR2 FNYEAQ. The CDR3 DNA sequence: TGTGCCAGCAGCTTAGCGGAGGGGGTTCACTATGGCTACACCTTC. This gives the protein CASSLAEGVHYGYTF.

V and J are TRBV10-3 and TRBJ2-6; D unclear. V was trimmed by 10 bases and J by 0 bases, leaving 10 bases between them. Germline CDR1 is ENHRY and CDR2 is SYGVKD. The CDR3 sequence is 14 residues long. The CDR3 bases are TGTGCCAGTGAGCCAGGCTCTGGGGCCAACGTCCTGACTTTC. Protein: CASEPGSGANVLTF.

This chain uses TRBV19 with TRBJ2-3; TRBD2 might be the D (5 bases). CDR1 is LNHDA and CDR2 is SQIVND in the germline V gene (reference sequence). Trimming cost V 7 bases and J 2 bases, with 16 bases left between them. This CDR3 is 15 amino acids long. Written as DNA, the CDR3 is TGTGCCAGTACCCATGGCGGAGGCCACACAGATACGCAGTATTTT. This encodes CASTHGGGHTDTQYF.

The gene calls are TRBV12-3 or TRBV12-4 and TRBJ2-5; D gene ambiguous. The CDR3 has 14 amino acids. V was shortened by 5 bases and J by 9 bases, with 19 bases between the two germline ends. The DNA of the CDR3 is TGTGCCAGCAGTCCGGGCTCGTCGGAAGGGTCCCAGTACTTC. Protein: CASSPGSSEGSQYF.

This sequence joins TRBV19 and TRBJ2-6; D remains ambiguous. The CDR3 runs 15 residues. Trimming took 6 bases from V and 4 from J, leaving 13 bases between them. CDR1 LNHDA and CDR2 SQIVND come from the germline V gene (reference sequence). The CDR3 region is CASSPDRTGANVLTF. The CDR3 nucleotides read TGTGCCAGTAGCCCTGACCGGACGGGGGCCAACGTCCTGACTTTC.

This clonotype was seen at least ten times. The V call is TRBV7-2, the J call TRBJ2-4; 7 positions match TRBD1. Losses at the gene ends were 5 bases for V and 0 bases for J; bases not matched to a gene: 7. The CDR3 loop spans 16 amino acids. Germline CDR1 and CDR2: SGHTA and FQGNSA. In nucleotides, the CDR3 is TGTGCCAGCAGCCGGGACAGATCATTAGCCAAAAACATTCAGTACTTC. This codes for CASSRDRSLAKNIQYF.

The CDR3: CASSSSLWDGKLFF. CDR3 in DNA: TGTGCCAGCAGCTCTTCACTATGGGATGGAAAACTGTTTTTT. The chain joins TRBV7-2 to TRBJ1-4; D is unresolved. CDR1 is SGHTA, CDR2 FQGNSA, per germline. The CDR3 loop spans 14 amino acids. Trimming took off 4 bases at V and 10 bases at J, with 16 bases between the two ends. The full variable domain, rest sourced from reference TRBV7-2 and TRBJ1-4, is GAGVSQSPSNKVTEKGKDVELRCDPISGHTALYWYRQSLGQGLEFLIYFQGNSAPDKSGLPSDRFSAERTGGSVSTLTIQRTQQEDSAVYLCASSSSLWDGKLFFGSGTQLSVL.

CDR3 nucleotide sequence: TGCAGTGCTACCTCGTTAGCGGGTAAAGAGACCCAGTACTTC. This sequence encodes CSATSLAGKETQYF. The rearrangement links TRBV20-1 to TRBJ2-5, with 7 nucleotides matching TRBD2. The CDR3 extends over 14 amino acids. V gave up 4 bases and J gave up 3 bases; unmatched junction bases: 8. Germline V gives CDR1 DFQATT, CDR2 SNEGSKA (reference sequence).

The chain carries TRBV28 and TRBJ1-2; no firm D call. CDR3 length: 13 amino acids. The germline V gene encodes CDR1 MDHEN and CDR2 SYDVKM. The ends were cut back, 6 bases at V and 7 bases at J, with 15 bases in the middle. As DNA, the CDR3 is TGTGCCAGCAGACCGGGAACGGCGGTTGGCTACACCTTC. Its protein is CASRPGTAVGYTF.

This chain links TRBV3-1 with TRBJ2-1; 8 positions match TRBD2. Trimming removed 10 bases from V and 3 bases from J; junction bases left unmatched: 2. Germline CDR1 reads LGHDT; CDR2 reads YNNKEL (reference sequence). The length of the CDR3 is 12 residues. As DNA, the CDR3 is TGTGCCACCGGGGGGGACTACAATGAGCAGTTCTTC. Its protein product is CATGGDYNEQFF.

This clonotype was recorded many times. The chain uses TRBV7-2 and TRBJ1-5; D not resolved. The germline V gene encodes CDR1 SGHTA and CDR2 FQGNSA. Trimming took off 1 base at V and 0 bases at J, with 4 bases between the two ends. This CDR3 is 14 amino acids long. CDR3 DNA: TGTGCCAGCAGCTTAGGGAATAGCAATCAGCCCCAGCATTTT. It encodes CASSLGNSNQPQHF. Filled out from reference TRBV7-2 and TRBJ1-5, the complete variable domain reads GAGVSQSPSNKVTEKGKDVELRCDPISGHTALYWYRQSLGQGLEFLIYFQGNSAPDKSGLPSDRFSAERTGGSVSTLTIQRTQQEDSAVYLCASSLGNSNQPQHFGDGTRLSIL.

The chain joins TRBV5-1 to TRBJ2-1, with D perhaps TRBD2 (6 bases). Per germline, CDR1 SGHRS and CDR2 YFSETQ. Trimming pared 4 bases from V and 7 bases from J, leaving 18 bases between. CDR3 length equals 15 residues. The CDR3 reads CASSARDFSRNEQFF. DNA of the CDR3: TGCGCCAGCAGCGCCAGGGACTTCTCGAGAAATGAGCAGTTCTTC.

This clonotype was found a few times. This may be a read error: a much more frequent sequence differs by one nucleotide. The chain employs TRBV7-2 and TRBJ2-1; 9 nucleotides match TRBD2. Germline lookup yields CDR1 SGHTA and CDR2 FQGNSA. The CDR3 spans 16 residues. Losses at the gene ends were 0 bases for V and 1 base for J; bases not matched to a gene: 1. In DNA form, the CDR3 reads TGTGCCAGCAGCTTAGCGGCGGGAGGGTCCTACAATGAGCAGTTCTTC. As protein: CASSLAAGGSYNEQFF.

This clonotype came up many times. V usage is TRBV7-8 and J usage is TRBJ2-5, with TRBD2 matching over 12 bases. CDR1 is SGHVS, CDR2 FQNEAQ, per germline. The trim removed 5 bases at V and 6 bases at J, leaving 10 bases unmatched. The CDR3 contains 16 residues. In DNA, the CDR3 is TGTGCCAGCAGCAAAGAGGCCGGACTAGCGGGACAGACCCAGTACTTC. This codes for CASSKEAGLAGQTQYF.

This clonotype was picked up one time. The V call is TRBV7-9, the J call TRBJ1-2; 7 bases line up with TRBD1. The CDR3 runs 15 residues. The trim removed 5 bases at V and 5 bases at J, leaving 11 bases unmatched. Germline V gives CDR1 SEHNR, CDR2 FQNEAQ (reference sequence). CDR3 in DNA: TGTGCCAGCAGCAACCCCGGGACAGCAACGTATGGCTACACCTTC. Its protein product is CASSNPGTATYGYTF.

This clonotype was seen more than once but under ten times. V and J are TRBV15 and TRBJ2-5, with TRBD2 matching over 8 bases. CDR1 LNHNV and CDR2 YYDKDF come from the germline V gene (reference sequence). V trimming: 1 base; J trimming: 1 base; junction bases outside the gene matches: 5. The CDR3 is made up of 16 amino acids. Here the CDR3 DNA reads TGTGCCACCAGCAGAGGAAGCGGGAGAATCCAAGAGACCCAGTACTTC. It codes for CATSRGSGRIQETQYF.

The chain uses TRBV7-2 and TRBJ2-2; D is ambiguous. The CDR3 spans 13 residues. Germline CDR1 SGHTA, CDR2 FQGNSA. Trimming pared 5 bases from V and 7 bases from J, leaving 11 bases between. CDR3 in amino acids: CASSRRLGGELFF. Here the CDR3 DNA reads TGTGCCAGCAGCCGCCGATTGGGCGGGGAGCTGTTTTTT.